The clone carrying this TCR beta chain was found a few times. Its matching antigen is unknown. Pregnant or lactating patients were excluded, as were those with uncontrolled infection or other autoimmune disease. The source material, RNA transcripts, was used to amplify TCR beta CDR3 regions. The HTBI primer set was used in a first-round RT-PCR of the TCR CDR3. MiXCR, run by TCRdb on the multiplex PCR reads, gives a single entry per CDR3 protein. The sample shows 450,000 to 700,000 distinct CDR3 sequences, 46% of them seen only once. The data belong to a study of T cells in Graves' hyperthyroidism and ophthalmopathy. Regarding the study as a whole: Clonotypes that were expanded in thyroid above 0.001 mostly appeared in blood too.

Germline CDR1 and CDR2: SNHLY and FYNNEI. The CDR3 is 15 amino acids. The ends lost 2 bases at V and 6 bases at J; junction bases unmatched: 8. Sample: peripheral blood or thyroid tissue (not recorded which). The TCR originated in a woman under 30 with Graves' hyperthyroidism. This chain joins TRBV2 and TRBJ2-3, with 7 bases aligning to TRBD2. The CDR3 loop is CASSEMVGGRDTQYF. CDR3 bases: TGTGCCAGCAGTGAAATGGTGGGAGGGAGGGATACGCAGTATTTT.